Sequencing of this T cell receptor beta chain was carried out in a study of shared clonotypes between healthy human individuals. Genomic DNA per cell subset filled all wells of several immunoSEQ plates. Clones were sequenced by immunoSEQ multiplex PCR, and TCRdb holds only the in-frame ones, with some missing. The table records 2.5 million or so clones, 90% to 95% of them present only once. Germline V gene data show CDR1 as SGHVS and CDR2 as FQNEAQ. The CDR3 runs 16 residues. The V gene lost 5 bases and the J gene lost 3 bases, with 17 bases spanning the gap. Sequenced sample: naive CD4+ T cells sorted from blood. Sample subset: CD45RA+ positively selected. J is TRBJ2-1 and V is TRBV7-8; D ambiguous. The sequence was obtained from a man younger than 35 in good health. The CDR3 nucleotides read TGTGCCAGCAGCCAAACACGGGCTGCCTTCTACAATGAGCAGTTCTTC. Translation: CASSQTRAAFYNEQFF.